The 8 T cell receptor beta chains presented below share a single source sample, sequenced in a study of T cell clonality in common variable immunodeficiency. The repertoire was sequenced with immunoSEQ multiplex PCR; TCRdb's copy has only in-frame clones and lacks some. Listed here are roughly 70,000 clones without any singletons, the top ten holding about 1.7%. The sequenced sample was peripheral blood mononuclear cells. All receptors derive from a person aged 18-70 years in good health.

This clone was detected ten times or more. The CDR3 end lies 3 residues beyond the end of the read and is filled in from the germline J gene. V and J are TRBV2 and TRBJ2-5; 10 positions agree with TRBD2. Germline CDR1 is SNHLY and CDR2 is FYNNEI. The CDR3 extends over 13 amino acids. The J segment lost 4 bases and the V segment lost 11 bases, leaving 7 bases of the junction unmatched. The covered CDR3 bases are TGTGCCGGAACCTTAGCGGGGGGAGAGACC. Encoded protein: CAGTLAGGET. The full CDR3 protein is CAGTLAGGETQYF.

This clone was observed many times. The CDR3 spells CASSPRDRLEQFF. The covered CDR3 bases are TGTGCCAGCAGCCCTAGGGACAGGCTTGAG. The rearrangement uses TRBV12-3 or TRBV12-4 and TRBJ2-1; TRBD1 matches 8 bases. Read coverage stops 3 residues before the CDR3 terminus; the germline J gene supplies the remainder. Losses at the gene ends were 6 bases for V and 9 bases for J; bases not matched to a gene: 7. This CDR3 is 13 amino acids long.

This clone was seen many times. The sequenced CDR3 bases are TGTGCCAGCAGCCGACCAGCGGGACAGGGACCATCCTCCTATAATTCACCC. It encodes CASSRPAGQGPSSYNSP. In full, the CDR3 reads CASSRPAGQGPSSYNSPLHF. The chain has TRBV4-2 and TRBJ1-6, with 9 bases that match TRBD1. The sequenced fragment ends 3 residues before the CDR3 boundary, so the rest is inferred from the germline J gene. Trimming removed 4 bases from V and 0 bases from J; junction bases left unmatched: 13. Germline V lookup: CDR1 LGHNA, CDR2 YNFKEQ. The CDR3 is 20 amino acids.

Concerning this clone itself: The read falls 3 residues short of the CDR3 end, and the missing part is taken from the germline J gene. The gene calls are TRBV29-1 and TRBJ2-3; possible D gene TRBD1, 5 bases. The CDR3 totals 14 residues. V lost 4 bases and J 2 bases, leaving 13 bases between the germline ends. Germline V lookup: CDR1 SQVTM, CDR2 ANQGSEA. CDR3 protein: CSVAGVGATDTQYF. CDR3 DNA (partial): TGCAGCGTTGCTGGGGTAGGGGCCACAGATACG.

In its sample, this clone was seen many times. The read stops 3 residues short of the end of the CDR3; the missing end is completed from the germline J gene. The V and J genes are TRBV30 and TRBJ2-3; D is ambiguous. There are 15 residues in the CDR3. Trimming shortened V by 2 bases and J by 2 bases, and 14 bases separated the two germline ends. Per the germline V gene, CDR1 is GTSNPN and CDR2 is SVGIG (reference sequence). CDR3 DNA, as far as it was read: TGTGCCTGGAGTAGGGCAGGCTCTAACACAGATACG. Translating gives CAWSRAGSNTDT. The CDR3 in its entirety is CAWSRAGSNTDTQYF.

This clone was counted many times. The missing CDR3 end, 3 residues past where the read stops, is filled in from the germline J gene. This chain joins TRBV10-3 and TRBJ1-4; the match to TRBD1 covers 7 bases. The ends lost 0 bases at V and 7 bases at J; junction bases unmatched: 14. CDR3 size: 18 residues. Germline V CDR1 and CDR2: ENHRY, SYGVKD. CDR3 protein: CAISESRGVDRDSEKLFF. The part of the CDR3 DNA that was read is TGTGCCATCAGTGAGTCTCGAGGCGTCGACAGGGATAGTGAAAAA.

This clone has at least ten counts. Read data end 3 residues before the CDR3 end; the end is taken from the germline J gene. The chain has TRBV13 and TRBJ2-5; D is possibly TRBD1 (7 bases). Germline assignment: CDR1 PRHDT and CDR2 FYEKMQ (reference sequence). This CDR3 region has 14 residues. Trimming took off 5 bases at V and 1 base at J, with 11 bases between the two ends. CDR3 DNA (partial): TGTGCCAGCAGCGCGGGACAGCCCCAAGAGACC. Protein sequence: CASSAGQPQET. The complete CDR3 sequence is CASSAGQPQETQYF.

This clone was observed many times. The DNA ends 3 residues before the CDR3 does, and the rest of the CDR3 is filled in from the germline J gene. J is TRBJ2-5 and V is TRBV24-1; 12 nucleotides agree with TRBD1. J gave up 5 bases and V 0 bases, and 9 bases lay outside the gene matches. Germline V CDR1 and CDR2: KGHDR, SFDVKD. The CDR3 has 18 residues. The CDR3 reads CATSDLGPGTGGTETQYF. CDR3 DNA (partial): TGTGCCACCAGTGATTTGGGGCCGGGGACAGGGGGCACGGAGACC.